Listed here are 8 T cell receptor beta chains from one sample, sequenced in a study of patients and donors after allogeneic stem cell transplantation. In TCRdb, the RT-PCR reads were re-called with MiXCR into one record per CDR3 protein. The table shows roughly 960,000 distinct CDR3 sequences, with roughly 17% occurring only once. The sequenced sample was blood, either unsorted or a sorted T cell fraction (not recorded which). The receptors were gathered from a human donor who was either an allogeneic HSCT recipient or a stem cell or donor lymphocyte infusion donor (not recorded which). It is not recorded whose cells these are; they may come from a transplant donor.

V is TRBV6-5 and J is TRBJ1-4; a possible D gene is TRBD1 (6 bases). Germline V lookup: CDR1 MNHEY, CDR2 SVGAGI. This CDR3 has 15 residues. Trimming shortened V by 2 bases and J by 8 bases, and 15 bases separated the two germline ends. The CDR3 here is CASSYRTGQLEKLFF. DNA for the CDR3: TGTGCCAGCAGTTACCGTACGGGACAATTAGAAAAACTGTTTTTT.

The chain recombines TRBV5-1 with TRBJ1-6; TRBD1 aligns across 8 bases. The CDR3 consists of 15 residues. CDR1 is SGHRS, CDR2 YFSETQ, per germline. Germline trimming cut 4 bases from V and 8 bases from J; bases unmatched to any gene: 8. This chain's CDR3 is CASSRRQGIDSPLHF. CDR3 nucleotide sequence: TGCGCCAGCAGCCGGAGACAGGGGATTGATTCACCCCTCCACTTT.

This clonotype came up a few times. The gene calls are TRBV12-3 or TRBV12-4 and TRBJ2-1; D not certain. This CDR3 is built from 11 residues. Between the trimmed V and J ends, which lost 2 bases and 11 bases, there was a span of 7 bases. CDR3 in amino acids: CASSLYEQQFF. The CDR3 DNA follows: TGTGCCAGCAGTTTATACGAGCAGCAGTTCTTC.

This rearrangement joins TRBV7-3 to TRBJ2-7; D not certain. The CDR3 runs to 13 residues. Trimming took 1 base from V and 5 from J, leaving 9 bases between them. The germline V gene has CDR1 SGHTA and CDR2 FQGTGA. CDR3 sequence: CASSLSPGDEQYF. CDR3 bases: TGTGCCAGCAGCTTAAGTCCGGGCGACGAGCAGTACTTC.

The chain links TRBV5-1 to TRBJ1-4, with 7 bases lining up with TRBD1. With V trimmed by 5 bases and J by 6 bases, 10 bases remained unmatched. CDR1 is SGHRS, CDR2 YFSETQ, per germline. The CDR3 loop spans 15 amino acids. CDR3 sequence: CASRPTGAGDEKLFF. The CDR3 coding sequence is TGCGCCAGCAGGCCTACAGGGGCAGGTGATGAAAAACTGTTTTTT.

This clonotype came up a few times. In nucleotides, the CDR3 is TGCAGTGCGGCAGGGGAGGAGGCCTACAATGAGCAGTTCTTC. Amino acids: CSAAGEEAYNEQFF. The rearrangement joins TRBV20-1 to TRBJ2-1, with D perhaps being TRBD1 or TRBD2 (6 bases each). CDR1 DFQATT and CDR2 SNEGSKA come from the germline V gene (reference sequence). This CDR3 region has 14 residues. Trimming took 6 bases from V and 2 from J, leaving 14 bases between them.

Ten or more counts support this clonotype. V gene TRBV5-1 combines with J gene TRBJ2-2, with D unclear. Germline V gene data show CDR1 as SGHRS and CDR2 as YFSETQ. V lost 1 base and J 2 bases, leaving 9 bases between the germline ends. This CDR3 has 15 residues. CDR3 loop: CASSLSMANTGELFF. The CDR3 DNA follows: TGCGCCAGCAGCTTGTCAATGGCAAACACCGGGGAGCTGTTTTTT.

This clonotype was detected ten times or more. CDR3: CAISEFHGTANTGELFF. CDR3 bases: TGTGCCATCAGTGAGTTTCATGGCACGGCGAACACCGGGGAGCTGTTTTTT. This chain connects TRBV10-3 to TRBJ2-2, with D uncertain. Trimming took 1 base from V and 0 from J, leaving 12 bases between them. The CDR3 is 17 amino acids. Per the germline V gene, CDR1 is ENHRY and CDR2 is SYGVKD.